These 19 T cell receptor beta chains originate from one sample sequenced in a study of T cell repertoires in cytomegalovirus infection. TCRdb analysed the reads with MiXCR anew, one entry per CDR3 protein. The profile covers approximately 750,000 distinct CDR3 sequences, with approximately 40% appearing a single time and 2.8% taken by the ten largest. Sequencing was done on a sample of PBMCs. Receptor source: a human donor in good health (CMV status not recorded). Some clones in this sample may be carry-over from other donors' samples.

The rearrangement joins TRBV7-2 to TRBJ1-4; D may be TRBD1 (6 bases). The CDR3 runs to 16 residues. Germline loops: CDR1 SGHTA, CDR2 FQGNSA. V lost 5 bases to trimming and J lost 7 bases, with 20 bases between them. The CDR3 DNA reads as TGTGCCAGCAGCCCCCAAACAGGGCTGCGTAGTGAAAAACTGTTTTTT. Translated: CASSPQTGLRSEKLFF.

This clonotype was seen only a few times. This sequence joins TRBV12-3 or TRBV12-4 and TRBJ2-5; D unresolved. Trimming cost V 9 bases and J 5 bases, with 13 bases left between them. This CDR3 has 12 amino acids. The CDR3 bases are TGTGCCAGTAATTCGGAATTGGAGACCCAGTACTTC. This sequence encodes CASNSELETQYF.

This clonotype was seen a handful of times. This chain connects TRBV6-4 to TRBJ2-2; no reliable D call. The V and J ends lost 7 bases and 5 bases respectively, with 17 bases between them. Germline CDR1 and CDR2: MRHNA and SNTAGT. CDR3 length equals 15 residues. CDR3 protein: CASTVAPDGTGELFF. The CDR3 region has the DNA TGTGCCAGCACTGTGGCCCCGGATGGAACCGGGGAGCTGTTTTTT.

The DNA for the CDR3 is TGTGCCAGCAGCTTAGCTGTCAGGGGTAACCCTGCATCTTTCTTT. It translates to CASSLAVRGNPASFF. This chain links TRBV7-6 with TRBJ1-1, with D perhaps matching TRBD1 (6 bases). CDR3 length equals 15 residues. V shed 0 bases and J shed 12 bases, with 20 bases lying between them. In germline, CDR1 is SGHVS, CDR2 FNYEAQ.

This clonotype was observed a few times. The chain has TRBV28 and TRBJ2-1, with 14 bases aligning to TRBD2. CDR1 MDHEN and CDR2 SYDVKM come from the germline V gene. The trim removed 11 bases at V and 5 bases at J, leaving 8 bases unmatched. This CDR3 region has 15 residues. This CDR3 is CAGGLAGEGHNEQFF. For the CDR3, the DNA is TGTGCCGGGGGACTAGCGGGAGAAGGCCACAATGAGCAGTTCTTC.

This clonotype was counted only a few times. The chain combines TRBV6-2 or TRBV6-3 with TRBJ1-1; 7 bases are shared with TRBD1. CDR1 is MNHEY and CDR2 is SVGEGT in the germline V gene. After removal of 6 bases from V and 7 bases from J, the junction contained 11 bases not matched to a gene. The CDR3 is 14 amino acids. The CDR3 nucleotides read TGTGCCAGCAGCCTGGACAGGAGCCCTGATGAAGCTTTCTTT. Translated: CASSLDRSPDEAFF.

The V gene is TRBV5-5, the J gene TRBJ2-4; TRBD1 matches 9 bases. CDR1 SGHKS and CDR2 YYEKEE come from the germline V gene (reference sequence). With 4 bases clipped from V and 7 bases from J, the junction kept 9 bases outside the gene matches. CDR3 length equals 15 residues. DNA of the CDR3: TGTGCCAGCAGCGTAGTACAGGGGGCAGTGAACATTCAGTACTTC. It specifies CASSVVQGAVNIQYF. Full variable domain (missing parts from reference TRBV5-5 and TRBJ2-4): DAGVTQSPTHLIKTRGQQVTLRCSPISGHKSVSWYQQVLGQGPQFIFQYYEKEERGRGNFPDRFSARQFPNYSSELNVNALLLGDSALYLCASSVVQGAVNIQYFGAGTRLSVL.

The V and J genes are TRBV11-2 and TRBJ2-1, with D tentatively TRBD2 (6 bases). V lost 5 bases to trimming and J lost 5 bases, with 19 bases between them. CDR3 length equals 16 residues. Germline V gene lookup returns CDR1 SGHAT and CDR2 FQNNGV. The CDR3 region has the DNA TGTGCCAGCAGCGTACTAAACGGGGGAGGAAACAATGAGCAGTTCTTC. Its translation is CASSVLNGGGNNEQFF.

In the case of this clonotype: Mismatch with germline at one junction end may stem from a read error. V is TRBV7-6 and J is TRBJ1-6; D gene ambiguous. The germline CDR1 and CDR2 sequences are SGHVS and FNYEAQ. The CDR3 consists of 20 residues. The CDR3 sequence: CASSLARRLRVSSYNSPIHF. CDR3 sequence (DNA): TGTGCTAGCAGCTTAGCCCGCAGACTGAGAGTTAGCTCCTATAATTCACCCATCCACTTT.

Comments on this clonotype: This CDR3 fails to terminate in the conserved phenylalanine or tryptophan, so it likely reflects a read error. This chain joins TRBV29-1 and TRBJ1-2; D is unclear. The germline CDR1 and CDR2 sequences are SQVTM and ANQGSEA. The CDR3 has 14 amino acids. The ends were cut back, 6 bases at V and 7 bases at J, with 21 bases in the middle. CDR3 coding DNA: TGCAGCGTCGCCCAATGGACGGCTGAGCGTGGCTACACCTTA. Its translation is CSVAQWTAERGYTL.

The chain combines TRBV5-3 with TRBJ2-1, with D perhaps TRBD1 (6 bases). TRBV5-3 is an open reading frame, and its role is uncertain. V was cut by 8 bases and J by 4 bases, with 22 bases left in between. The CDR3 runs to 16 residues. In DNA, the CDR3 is TGTGCCAGCAGCAAGAAACAGGGTTCCCATTACAATGAGCAGTTCTTC. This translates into CASSKKQGSHYNEQFF.

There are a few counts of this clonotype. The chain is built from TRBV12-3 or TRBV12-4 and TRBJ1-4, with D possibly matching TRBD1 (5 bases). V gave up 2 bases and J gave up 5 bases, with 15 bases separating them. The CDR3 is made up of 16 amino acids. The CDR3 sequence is CASSLPGWSGNEKLFF. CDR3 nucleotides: TGTGCCAGCAGTTTACCAGGGTGGTCCGGAAATGAAAAACTGTTTTTT.

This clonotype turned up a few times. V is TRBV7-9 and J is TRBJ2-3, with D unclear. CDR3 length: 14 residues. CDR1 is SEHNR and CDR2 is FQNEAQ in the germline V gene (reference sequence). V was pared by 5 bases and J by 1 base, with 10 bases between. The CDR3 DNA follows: TGTGCCAGCAGCGAAGGCCTCGGCACAGATACGCAGTATTTT. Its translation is CASSEGLGTDTQYF.

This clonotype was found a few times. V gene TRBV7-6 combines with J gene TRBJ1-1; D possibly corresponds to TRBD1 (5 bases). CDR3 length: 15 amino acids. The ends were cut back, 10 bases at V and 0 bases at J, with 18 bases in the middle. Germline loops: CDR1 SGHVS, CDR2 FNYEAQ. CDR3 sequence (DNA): TGTGCCACTCGGGGCTATGGGGGGATGAACACTGAAGCTTTCTTT. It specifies CATRGYGGMNTEAFF. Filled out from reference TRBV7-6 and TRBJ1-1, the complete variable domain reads GAGVSQSPRYKVTKRGQDVALRCDPISGHVSLYWYRQALGQGPEFLTYFNYEAQQDKSGLPNDRFSAERPEGSISTLTIQRTEQRDSAMYRCATRGYGGMNTEAFFGQGTRLTVV.

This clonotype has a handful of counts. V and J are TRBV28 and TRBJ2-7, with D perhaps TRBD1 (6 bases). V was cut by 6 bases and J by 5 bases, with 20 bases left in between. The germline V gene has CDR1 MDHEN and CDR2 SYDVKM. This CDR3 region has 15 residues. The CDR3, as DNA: TGTGCCAGCAGAGCAACCGGGACACGGTTCGACGAGCAGTACTTC. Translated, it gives CASRATGTRFDEQYF.

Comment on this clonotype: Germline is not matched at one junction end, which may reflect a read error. The CDR3 DNA is TGCGCCAGCAGCTATTTAGGGGCGCCCTACGAGCAGTACTTC. The encoded protein is CASSYLGAPYEQYF. J is TRBJ2-7 and V is TRBV11-2; a possible D gene is TRBD1 (5 bases). Germline CDR1 and CDR2: SGHAT and FQNNGV. The CDR3 consists of 14 residues.

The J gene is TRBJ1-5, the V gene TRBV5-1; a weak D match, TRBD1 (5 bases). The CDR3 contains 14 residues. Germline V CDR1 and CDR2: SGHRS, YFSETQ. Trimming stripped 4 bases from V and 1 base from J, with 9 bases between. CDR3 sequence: CASSEGTSNQPQHF. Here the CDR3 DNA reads TGCGCCAGCAGCGAGGGGACCAGCAATCAGCCCCAGCATTTT.

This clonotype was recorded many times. The CDR3: CASSLLGVRNTEAFF. CDR3 DNA: TGTGCCAGCAGCCTGCTCGGGGTTCGGAACACTGAAGCTTTCTTT. V is TRBV7-2 and J is TRBJ1-1, with unresolved D. The V gene's germline CDR1 is SGHTA and CDR2 FQGNSA. The CDR3 extends over 15 amino acids. Trimming pared 5 bases from V and 1 base from J, leaving 14 bases between.

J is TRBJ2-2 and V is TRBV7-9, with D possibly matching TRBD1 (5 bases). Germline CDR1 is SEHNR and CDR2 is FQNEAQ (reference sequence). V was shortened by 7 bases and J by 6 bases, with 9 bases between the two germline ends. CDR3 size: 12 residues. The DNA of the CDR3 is TGTGCCAGCACCTTGGGGCCCGGGGAGCTGTTTTTT. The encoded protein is CASTLGPGELFF.